The 28 T cell receptor beta chains below were found in one sample sequenced in a study of siplizumab effects on memory and regulatory T cells. Generated by immunoSEQ multiplex PCR, the TCRdb table keeps only in-frame clones and is missing some. This table holds 100,000 to 110,000 clones, roughly 93% found once. Material for sequencing was non-Treg CD4+ T cells sorted from blood. The receptors here all came from a human donor in good health.

This chain joins TRBV9 and TRBJ2-7, with 10 bases identical to TRBD1. With V trimmed by 2 bases and J by 6 bases, 11 bases remained unmatched. CDR1 and CDR2 from the germline V gene are SGDLS and YYNGEE. The CDR3 contains 16 residues. The CDR3 reads CASSVSGTGVYREQYF. DNA for the CDR3: TGTGCCAGCAGCGTTTCCGGGACAGGGGTTTATCGCGAGCAGTACTTC.

V and J are TRBV28 and TRBJ2-5; D perhaps matches TRBD1 (5 bases). Germline CDR1 MDHEN, CDR2 SYDVKM. The CDR3 is 12 amino acids. Trimming left V 7 bases short and J 3 bases short, with 9 bases between. The CDR3 bases are TGTGCCAGCACGAAGGGGAAAGAGACCCAGTACTTC. It encodes CASTKGKETQYF.

The rearrangement links TRBV5-4 to TRBJ1-2; 9 nucleotides agree with TRBD1. V trimming: 4 bases; J trimming: 2 bases; junction bases outside the gene matches: 3. CDR3 size: 14 residues. The germline CDR1 and CDR2 sequences are SGHNT and YYREEE (reference sequence). DNA for the CDR3: TGTGCCAGCAGCGGGGGGACAGGGAACTATGGCTACACCTTC. It specifies CASSGGTGNYGYTF.

V and J are TRBV7-3 and TRBJ2-3, with D hard to call. Trimming left V 0 bases short and J 4 bases short, with 5 bases between. The CDR3 runs to 13 residues. Germline V gene data show CDR1 as SGHTA and CDR2 as FQGTGA. The CDR3 protein is CASSLTRPDTQYF. The CDR3 nucleotides read TGTGCCAGCAGCTTAACGCGCCCAGATACGCAGTATTTT.

This chain connects TRBV6-1 to TRBJ1-4, with 7 bases lining up with TRBD1. The CDR3 has 15 residues. Per germline, CDR1 MNHNS and CDR2 SASEGT. Trimming removed 6 bases from V and 6 bases from J; junction bases left unmatched: 10. CDR3 coding DNA: TGTGCCAGCAGACCCGGGACAGCCTCTGATGAAAAACTGTTTTTT. It specifies CASRPGTASDEKLFF.

V is TRBV10-3 and J is TRBJ2-5; 8 bases are a match to TRBD1. The J call may not be correct, given that the DNA end is closer to TRBJ2-7. The germline V gene encodes CDR1 ENHRY and CDR2 SYGVKD. This CDR3 contains 16 residues. This CDR3 is CAISGTRTGHSYEQYF. CDR3 DNA sequence: TGTGCCATCAGTGGAACTCGGACAGGGCACTCCTACGAGCAGTACTTC.

J is TRBJ1-2 and V is TRBV27, with a weak D call TRBD1 (6 bases). Trimming removed 6 bases at V and 7 bases at J, with 18 bases between. The CDR3 runs to 14 residues. The germline CDR1 and CDR2 sequences are MNHEY and SMNVEV (reference sequence). The CDR3: CASRLAGTPGGYTF. The DNA of the CDR3 is TGTGCCAGCAGACTAGCCGGGACACCCGGTGGCTACACCTTC.

This clone has only one observation. The chain carries TRBV28 and TRBJ2-1; TRBD1 might be the D (6 bases). V was shortened by 4 bases and J by 11 bases, with 12 bases between the two germline ends. This CDR3 region has 12 residues. CDR1 and CDR2 (germline): MDHEN, SYDVKM. The CDR3 sequence is CASSSDSRKQFF. Here the CDR3 DNA reads TGTGCCAGCAGTTCGGACAGCCGTAAGCAGTTCTTC.

The chain recombines TRBV6-1 with TRBJ2-5; the D is unclear. CDR1 and CDR2 from the germline V gene are MNHNS and SASEGT. V lost 8 bases and J 5 bases, leaving 15 bases between the germline ends. The CDR3 has 13 residues. In DNA form, the CDR3 reads TGTGCCAGCTTAGGCAGTTATTGGGAGACCCAGTACTTC. Protein: CASLGSYWETQYF.

To note about this clone: Sequence at one end of the junction differs from germline and may be a read error. The gene calls are TRBV7-7 and TRBJ2-5; TRBD2 might be the D (6 bases). CDR1 and CDR2 from the germline V gene are SSHAT and FNYEAQ (reference sequence). The CDR3 sequence is 17 residues long. The CDR3 is CASSSLGGSNNQETQYF. The CDR3 bases are TGTGCTAGCAGCTCCCTCGGAGGGAGTAATAACCAAGAGACCCAGTACTTC.

The genes are TRBV5-1 and TRBJ2-5; 10 bases are shared with TRBD1. This CDR3 is 16 amino acids long. The V gene end was trimmed by 3 bases and the J gene end by 0 bases; junction bases not matched to a gene: 5. Germline assignment: CDR1 SGHRS and CDR2 YFSETQ. The CDR3 nucleotides are TGCGCCAGCAGCTCCGGACAGGGGGAGTACCAAGAGACCCAGTACTTC. The encoded protein is CASSSGQGEYQETQYF.

The CDR3 DNA reads TGTGCCAGCAGTTTGGAGCATGCAGATACGCAGTATTTT. Translating gives CASSLEHADTQYF. The chain links TRBV28 to TRBJ2-3; the D is unclear. CDR3 length equals 13 residues. Deletions cut 3 bases from V and 4 bases from J, with 8 bases between. Germline-derived CDR1 and CDR2 are MDHEN and SYDVKM.

The chain uses TRBV5-1 and TRBJ2-7; 9 nucleotides agree with TRBD1. The germline CDR1 and CDR2 sequences are SGHRS and YFSETQ. The trim removed 3 bases at V and 1 base at J, leaving 17 bases unmatched. The CDR3 spans 19 residues. CDR3 amino acids: CASSSMSRDRVVLSYEQYF. The CDR3 DNA reads TGCGCCAGCAGCTCGATGTCCCGGGACAGGGTTGTATTATCCTACGAGCAGTACTTC.

The chain couples TRBV9 to TRBJ2-7; 7 nucleotides match TRBD2. The CDR3 runs to 14 residues. The germline V gene has CDR1 SGDLS and CDR2 YYNGEE. V lost 6 bases and J lost 6; bases outside the gene matches: 12. The CDR3 spells CASTRTSAPVEQYF. The CDR3, as DNA: TGTGCCAGCACCCGAACTAGCGCTCCGGTCGAGCAGTACTTC.

The chain recombines TRBV7-9 with TRBJ1-2; unclear D gene. CDR3 length equals 15 residues. V dropped 5 bases and J dropped 4 bases, with 17 bases sitting between them. Germline V CDR1 and CDR2: SEHNR, FQNEAQ (reference sequence). The CDR3 DNA reads TGTGCCAGCAGCCCCCCGGGCGAGATTCTCTATGGCTACACCTTC. Translated, it gives CASSPPGEILYGYTF.

This chain uses TRBV11-2 with TRBJ2-2, with D uncertain. V lost 5 bases and J 6 bases, leaving 10 bases between the germline ends. The CDR3 runs 13 residues. Germline V gene sequence: CDR1 SGHAT, CDR2 FQNNGV. The chain's CDR3 is CASSPPLPGELFF. CDR3 coding DNA: TGTGCCAGCAGCCCCCCCCTTCCCGGGGAGCTGTTTTTT.

With respect to this clone: A much larger clone differs by one base, so this may be a read error. The rearrangement links TRBV6-5 to TRBJ2-7; unclear D gene. The CDR3 length is 10 residues. CDR1 is MNHEY and CDR2 is SVGAGI in the germline V gene. Trimming removed 6 bases at V and 1 base at J, with 1 base between. Here the CDR3 DNA reads TGTGCCAGCAGATCCTACGAGCAGTACTTC. Translated, it gives CASRSYEQYF.

The chain is built from TRBV6-5 and TRBJ1-2; TRBD1 is a possible D gene (6 bases). This CDR3 comprises 15 residues. Germline V lookup: CDR1 MNHEY, CDR2 SVGAGI. The V end was cut by 2 bases, the J end by 5 bases, with 15 bases between. The CDR3 spells CASSYLGRGRYGYTF. As DNA, the CDR3 is TGTGCCAGCAGTTACCTGGGCCGGGGGCGGTATGGCTACACCTTC.

The chain is built from TRBV7-2 and TRBJ2-2; D not resolved. V was shortened by 6 bases and J by 2 bases, with 10 bases between the two germline ends. The CDR3 runs 14 residues. The germline gives CDR1 SGHTA, CDR2 FQGNSA. CDR3 coding DNA: TGTGCCAGCAGGGTCTTACCCAACACCGGGGAGCTGTTTTTT. This encodes CASRVLPNTGELFF.

As concerns this clone: Additional DNA sequences in this sample encode the identical CDR3. The V call is TRBV7-2, the J call TRBJ2-7, with 8 bases matching TRBD1. The V and J ends lost 6 bases and 1 base, in that order; junction bases with no gene match: 8. This CDR3 region has 15 residues. Looked up from germline, CDR1 is SGHTA and CDR2 is FQGNSA. For the CDR3, the DNA is TGTGCCAGCAGGTTATCTACAGGGGGTTCCTACGAGCAGTACTTC. This translates into CASRLSTGGSYEQYF.

J is TRBJ2-3 and V is TRBV4-1; unclear D gene. The ends were cut back, 3 bases at V and 4 bases at J, with 17 bases in the middle. Germline V gene lookup returns CDR1 MGHRA and CDR2 YSYEKL. This CDR3 is 16 amino acids long. The CDR3 DNA follows: TGCGCCAGCAGCCACGCCACAGAGAAAATCGCAGATACGCAGTATTTT. Translated: CASSHATEKIADTQYF.

CDR3 amino acids: CASTTGQWGYTF. The DNA for the CDR3 is TGTGCCAGTACAACCGGACAGTGGGGCTACACCTTC. The genes are TRBV19 and TRBJ1-2, with D possibly matching TRBD1 (6 bases). The V end lost 7 bases, the J end lost 8 bases, and 14 bases lay between the germline ends. Germline lookup yields CDR1 LNHDA and CDR2 SQIVND (reference sequence). The CDR3 loop spans 12 amino acids.

A word on this clone: Sequence at one end of the junction differs from germline and may be a read error. The chain carries TRBV10-1 and TRBJ2-7, with D tentatively TRBD2 (6 bases). Germline lookup yields CDR1 WNHNN and CDR2 SYGVQD (reference sequence). CDR3 length: 13 amino acids. The CDR3 sequence: CASIISGTYEQCF. The CDR3 DNA reads TGCGCCAGCATAATTAGCGGAACCTACGAGCAGTGCTTC.

This chain joins TRBV5-5 and TRBJ2-3; D might be TRBD2 (7 bases). Germline V lookup: CDR1 SGHKS, CDR2 YYEKEE (reference sequence). This CDR3 contains 16 residues. The V end lost 3 bases, the J end lost 6 bases, and 20 bases lay between the germline ends. CDR3 coding DNA: TGTGCCAGCAGCTCGAGATTGTCCCGGGGGGCGGATACGCAGTATTTT. This sequence encodes CASSSRLSRGADTQYF.

This rearrangement joins TRBV27 to TRBJ2-3; TRBD2 might be the D (5 bases). From germline, CDR1 is MNHEY and CDR2 SMNVEV (reference sequence). CDR3 length equals 20 residues. V was trimmed by 7 bases and J by 2 bases, leaving 31 bases between them. CDR3 in DNA: TGTGCCAGCACCCTGAGGGCTAGTCCGACGCAAGCCTTGCACACAGATACGCAGTATTTT. This translates into CASTLRASPTQALHTDTQYF.

The chain links TRBV7-9 to TRBJ2-7; 7 bases are shared with TRBD2. The CDR3 contains 14 residues. V shed 0 bases, J shed 4 bases, and the junction held 3 bases outside the gene matches. Per germline, CDR1 SEHNR and CDR2 FQNEAQ (reference sequence). The CDR3 protein is CASSLAGTKYEQYF. The CDR3 nucleotides are TGTGCCAGCAGCTTAGCGGGGACTAAATACGAGCAGTACTTC.

Concerning this clone: The same CDR3 arises from other DNA sequences in this sample as well. The J gene is TRBJ2-3, the V gene TRBV4-2, with 7 bases fitting TRBD1. The germline V gene encodes CDR1 LGHNA and CDR2 YNFKEQ. The trim removed 4 bases at V and 0 bases at J, leaving 7 bases unmatched. This CDR3 is built from 16 residues. The CDR3 DNA follows: TGTGCCAGCAGCCTGGCGGTGGGACAGAGCACAGATACGCAGTATTTT. Residues: CASSLAVGQSTDTQYF.

This chain connects TRBV6-1 to TRBJ1-2; D possibly corresponds to TRBD1 (5 bases). V was trimmed by 8 bases and J by 5 bases, leaving 12 bases between them. The CDR3 has 12 amino acids. Germline values: CDR1 MNHNS, CDR2 SASEGT. CDR3 nucleotides: TGTGCCAGCGCCGGGACGGGTTATGGCTACACCTTC. Translating it yields CASAGTGYGYTF.